Presented here are 11 T cell receptor beta chains from one specimen sequenced in a study of control samples from healthy donors and cancer patients. Method: immunoSEQ multiplex PCR; TCRdb's copy keeps in-frame clones and lacks some. Of 21,000 or so clones in the sample, 75% to 90% are singletons; the top ten hold approximately 40%. Sequences were obtained from PBMCs. These receptors were obtained from a man in his sixties with head and neck cancer.

This rearrangement joins TRBV6-5 to TRBJ1-1; D is possibly TRBD1 (6 bases). V lost 6 bases to trimming and J lost 1 base, with 12 bases between them. The CDR3 is made up of 14 amino acids. The germline V gene encodes CDR1 MNHEY and CDR2 SVGAGI. The CDR3 spells CASRRQEENTEAFF. CDR3 coding DNA: TGTGCCAGCAGGCGACAGGAAGAGAACACTGAAGCTTTCTTT.

This chain uses TRBV9 with TRBJ1-6, with D hard to call. Germline CDR1 reads SGDLS; CDR2 reads YYNGEE. The CDR3 sequence is 16 residues long. Trimming took off 0 bases at V and 0 bases at J, with 7 bases between the two ends. In DNA, the CDR3 is TGTGCCAGCAGCGTAGGATACAGCTCCTATAATTCACCCCTCCACTTT. Translated: CASSVGYSSYNSPLHF.

This chain joins TRBV18 and TRBJ2-4, with D tentatively TRBD1 or TRBD2 (6 bases each). The CDR3 is 13 residues long. Germline CDR1 is KGHSH and CDR2 is LQKENI. Trimming stripped 1 base from V and 8 bases from J, with 9 bases between. The DNA for the CDR3 is TGTGCCAGCTCACCACAGGGGGAGGACATTCAGTACTTC. Amino acid sequence: CASSPQGEDIQYF.

V usage is TRBV30 and J usage is TRBJ2-5, with a weak D call TRBD1 (6 bases). V shed 4 bases and J shed 5 bases, with 14 bases lying between them. The germline V gene encodes CDR1 GTSNPN and CDR2 SVGIG (reference sequence). CDR3 length equals 13 residues. CDR3 nucleotide sequence: TGTGCCTGGACGGTGGGGGCTTTGGAGACCCAGTACTTC. Protein: CAWTVGALETQYF.

This chain uses TRBV5-1 with TRBJ2-2; D possibly uses TRBD1 or TRBD2 (5 bases each). The V end was cut by 4 bases, the J end by 2 bases, with 15 bases between. Germline V gene lookup returns CDR1 SGHRS and CDR2 YFSETQ. CDR3 size: 16 residues. CDR3 sequence reads: CASSTYTRDNTGELFF. DNA of the CDR3: TGCGCCAGCAGCACGTACACTCGGGACAACACCGGGGAGCTGTTTTTT. Full variable domain (remainder filled in from reference TRBV5-1 and TRBJ2-2): KAGVTQTPRYLIKTRGQQVTLSCSPISGHRSVSWYQQTPGQGLQFLFEYFSETQRNKGNFPGRFSGRQFSNSRSEMNVSTLELGDSALYLCASSTYTRDNTGELFFGEGSRLTVL.

CDR3 protein: CASSLVPGGFEQYF. The CDR3, as DNA: TGCGCCAGCAGCTTGGTCCCAGGGGGCTTCGAGCAGTACTTC. This rearrangement joins TRBV5-1 to TRBJ2-7; TRBD1 matches at 8 bases. Germline-derived CDR1 and CDR2 are SGHRS and YFSETQ. The CDR3 covers 14 residues. Trimming took 0 bases from V and 6 from J; bases not matched to a gene: 5.

The chain joins TRBV3-1 (or the pseudogene TRBV3-2) to TRBJ2-5; TRBD2 aligns across 13 bases. V was pared by 2 bases and J by 6 bases, with 9 bases of the junction left unmatched. Germline CDR1 is LGHDT and CDR2 is YNNKEL (reference sequence). This CDR3 contains 17 residues. The CDR3 spells CASSQLGGLAGAQTQYF. The CDR3 coding sequence is TGTGCCAGCAGCCAACTCGGCGGACTAGCGGGAGCGCAGACCCAGTACTTC.

This sequence joins TRBV27 and TRBJ1-2; TRBD1 is a possible D gene (6 bases). CDR3 size: 15 residues. Germline CDR1 is MNHEY and CDR2 is SMNVEV (reference sequence). Trimming shortened V by 7 bases and J by 2 bases, and 17 bases separated the two germline ends. As DNA, the CDR3 is TGTGCCAGCACCCCGGGGGCAGGGTTCAACTATGGCTACACCTTC. Amino acids: CASTPGAGFNYGYTF.

The CDR3 DNA is TGTGCCAGCAGCTTTCGGGACGCAGGGAGGGAGACCCAGTACTTC. Translation: CASSFRDAGRETQYF. The chain joins TRBV11-2 to TRBJ2-5, with a weak D call TRBD2 (6 bases). The V and J ends lost 3 bases and 5 bases respectively, with 16 bases between them. Germline assignment: CDR1 SGHAT and CDR2 FQNNGV. The CDR3 totals 15 residues. The whole variable domain, filled in from reference TRBV11-2 and TRBJ2-5, reads EAGVAQSPRYKIIEKRQSVAFWCNPISGHATLYWYQQILGQGPKLLIQFQNNGVVDDSQLPKDRFSAERLKGVDSTLKIQPAKLEDSAVYLCASSFRDAGRETQYFGPGTRLLVL.

The J gene is TRBJ1-4, the V gene TRBV4-2; possible D gene TRBD1, 6 bases. This CDR3 is built from 16 residues. V was shortened by 4 bases and J by 9 bases, with 21 bases between the two germline ends. Germline CDR1 and CDR2: LGHNA and YNFKEQ. CDR3 protein: CASSRQGRQGSKKLFF. The CDR3 DNA reads TGTGCCAGCAGCCGTCAAGGGCGCCAGGGGTCAAAAAAACTGTTTTTT.

This clone was observed a handful of times. The rearrangement uses TRBV18 and TRBJ2-7, with 7 bases fitting TRBD2. This CDR3 comprises 17 residues. V shed 1 base, J shed 5 bases, and the junction held 14 bases outside the gene matches. CDR1 and CDR2 (germline): KGHSH, LQKENI. The CDR3 DNA is TGTGCCAGCTCACCACTTCCTCTTCGGCGGGAGAACCACGAGCAGTACTTC. Translated: CASSPLPLRRENHEQYF. Filled out from reference TRBV18 and TRBJ2-7, the complete variable domain reads NAGVMQNPRHLVRRRGQEARLRCSPMKGHSHVYWYRQLPEEGLKFMVYLQKENIIDESGMPKERFSAEFPKEGPSILRIQQVVRGDSAAYFCASSPLPLRRENHEQYFGPGTRLTVT.